The subject of this entry is one TCR beta chain. The data belong to a study of blood T cell repertoires in COVID-19. In the study overall: Acute-phase and convalescent COVID-19 samples originated in the United States, Italy and Spain.

Germline CDR1 is SGHVS and CDR2 is FQNEAQ. Deletions cut 2 bases from V and 3 bases from J, with 8 bases between. The CDR3 consists of 14 residues. Per the original data handling: Reference gene primer amplification gave nucleated cell count estimates. The data were produced by immunoSEQ multiplex PCR, yet TCRdb's version contains in-frame clones alone and is incomplete. D and trimming were read from the DNA, whereas the V and J calls and clone size are those reported in that table. The data show 120,000 to 150,000 clones, about 91% seen once. The clonotype was recovered from a human donor in a cohort sampled during active COVID-19. Sequenced input: peripheral blood. The V call is TRBV7-8, the J call TRBJ1-5, with no clear D. CDR3 residues: CASSLQAINQPQHF. CDR3 in DNA: TGTGCCAGCAGCTTACAGGCGATCAATCAGCCCCAGCATTTT.